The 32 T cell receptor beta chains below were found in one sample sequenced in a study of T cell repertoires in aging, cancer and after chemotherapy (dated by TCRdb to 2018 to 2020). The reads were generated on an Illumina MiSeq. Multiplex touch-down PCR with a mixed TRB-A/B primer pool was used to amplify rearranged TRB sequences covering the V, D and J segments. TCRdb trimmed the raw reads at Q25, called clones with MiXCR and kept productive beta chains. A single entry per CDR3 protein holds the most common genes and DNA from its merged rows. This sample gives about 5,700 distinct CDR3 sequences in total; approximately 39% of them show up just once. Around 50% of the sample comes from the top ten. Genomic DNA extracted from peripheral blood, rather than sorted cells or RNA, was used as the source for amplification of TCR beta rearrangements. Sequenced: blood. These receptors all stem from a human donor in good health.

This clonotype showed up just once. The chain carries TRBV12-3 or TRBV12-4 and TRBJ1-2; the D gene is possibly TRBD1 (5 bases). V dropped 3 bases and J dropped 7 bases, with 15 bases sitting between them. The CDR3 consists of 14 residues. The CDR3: CASSLYGGVGGYTF. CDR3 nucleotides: TGTGCCAGCAGTTTGTACGGGGGGGTGGGTGGCTACACCTTC.

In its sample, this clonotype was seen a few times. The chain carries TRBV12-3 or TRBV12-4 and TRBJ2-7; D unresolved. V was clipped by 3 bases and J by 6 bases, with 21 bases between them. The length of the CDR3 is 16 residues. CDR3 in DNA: TGTGCCAGCAGTTTCACCCTCACGGGCCGGAACGCCGAGCAGTACTTC. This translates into CASSFTLTGRNAEQYF.

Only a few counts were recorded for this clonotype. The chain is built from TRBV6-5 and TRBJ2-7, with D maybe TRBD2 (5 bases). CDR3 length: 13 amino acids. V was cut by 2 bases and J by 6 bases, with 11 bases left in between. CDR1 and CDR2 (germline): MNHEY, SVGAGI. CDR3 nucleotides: TGTGCCAGCAGTTACGGTGTCGGACTCGAGCAGTACTTC. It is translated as CASSYGVGLEQYF.

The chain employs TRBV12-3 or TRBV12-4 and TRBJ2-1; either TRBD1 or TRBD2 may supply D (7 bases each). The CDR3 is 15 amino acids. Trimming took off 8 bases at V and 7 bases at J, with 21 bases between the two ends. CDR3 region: CASVPQGGGTNEQFF. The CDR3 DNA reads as TGTGCCAGCGTACCGCAGGGGGGGGGCACAAATGAGCAGTTCTTC.

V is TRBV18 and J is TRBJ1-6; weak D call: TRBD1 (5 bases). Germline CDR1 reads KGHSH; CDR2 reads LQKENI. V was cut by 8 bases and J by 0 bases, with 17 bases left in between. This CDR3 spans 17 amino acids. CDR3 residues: CASIDEQGLSYNSPLHF. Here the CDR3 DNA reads TGTGCCAGCATCGACGAGCAGGGACTCTCCTATAATTCACCCCTCCACTTT.

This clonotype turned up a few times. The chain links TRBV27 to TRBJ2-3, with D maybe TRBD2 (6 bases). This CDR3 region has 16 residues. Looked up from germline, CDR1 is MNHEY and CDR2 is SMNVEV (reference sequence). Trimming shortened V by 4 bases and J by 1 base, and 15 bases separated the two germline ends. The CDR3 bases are TGTGCCAGCAGTTCCCTAGCGCTACGAGGCACAGATACGCAGTATTTT. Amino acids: CASSSLALRGTDTQYF.

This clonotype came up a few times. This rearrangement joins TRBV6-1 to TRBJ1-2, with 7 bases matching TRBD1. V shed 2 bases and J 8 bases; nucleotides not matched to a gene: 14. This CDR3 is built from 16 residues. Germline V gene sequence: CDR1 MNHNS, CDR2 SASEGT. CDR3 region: CASSENPSGQANGYTF. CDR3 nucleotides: TGTGCCAGCAGTGAAAATCCGTCCGGACAGGCAAACGGCTACACCTTC.

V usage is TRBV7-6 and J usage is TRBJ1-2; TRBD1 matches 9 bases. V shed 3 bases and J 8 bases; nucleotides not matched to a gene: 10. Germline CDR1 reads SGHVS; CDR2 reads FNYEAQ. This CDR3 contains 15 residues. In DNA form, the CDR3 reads TGTGCCAGCAGCTTGGACTCCGGGACAGGGAAAGGCTACACCTTC. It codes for CASSLDSGTGKGYTF. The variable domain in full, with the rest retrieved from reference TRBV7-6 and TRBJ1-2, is GAGVSQSPRYKVTKRGQDVALRCDPISGHVSLYWYRQALGQGPEFLTYFNYEAQQDKSGLPNDRFSAERPEGSISTLTIQRTEQRDSAMYRCASSLDSGTGKGYTFGSGTRLTVV.

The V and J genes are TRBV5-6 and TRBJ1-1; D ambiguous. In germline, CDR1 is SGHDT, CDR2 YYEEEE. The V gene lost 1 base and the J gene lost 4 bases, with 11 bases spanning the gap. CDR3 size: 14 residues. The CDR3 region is CASSLSPGFTEAFF. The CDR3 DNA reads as TGTGCCAGCAGCTTGTCCCCGGGTTTCACTGAAGCTTTCTTT.

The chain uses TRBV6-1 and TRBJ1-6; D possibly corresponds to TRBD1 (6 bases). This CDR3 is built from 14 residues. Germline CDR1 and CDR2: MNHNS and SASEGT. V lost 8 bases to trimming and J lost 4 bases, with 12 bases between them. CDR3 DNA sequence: TGTGCCAGCGGTAGGGGGATATATAATTCACCCCTCCACTTT. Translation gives CASGRGIYNSPLHF.

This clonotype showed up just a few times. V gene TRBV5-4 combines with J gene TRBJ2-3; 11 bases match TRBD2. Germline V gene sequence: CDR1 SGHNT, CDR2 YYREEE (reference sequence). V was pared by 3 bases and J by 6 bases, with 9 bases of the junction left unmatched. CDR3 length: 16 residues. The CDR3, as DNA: TGTGCCAGCAGCTGGGGGTGGGCTAGCGGGGGGGATACGCAGTATTTT. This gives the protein CASSWGWASGGDTQYF.

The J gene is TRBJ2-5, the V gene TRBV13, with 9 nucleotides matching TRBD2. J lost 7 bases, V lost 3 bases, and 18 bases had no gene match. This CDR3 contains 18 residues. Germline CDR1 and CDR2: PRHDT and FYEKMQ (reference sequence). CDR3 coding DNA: TGTGCCAGCAGCTTGCGTTTGGGTAGCGGGGGAAGTGGTAGGACCCAGTACTTC. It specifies CASSLRLGSGGSGRTQYF.

The CDR3 sequence is CASSFTGTGTLGSNQPQHF. Written as DNA, the CDR3 is TGTGCCAGCAGTTTTACCGGGACAGGGACGTTAGGAAGCAATCAGCCCCAGCATTTT. V gene TRBV12-3 or TRBV12-4 combines with J gene TRBJ1-5, with 9 bases identical to TRBD1. The CDR3 has 19 amino acids. V was clipped by 3 bases and J by 1 base; unmatched bases: 13.

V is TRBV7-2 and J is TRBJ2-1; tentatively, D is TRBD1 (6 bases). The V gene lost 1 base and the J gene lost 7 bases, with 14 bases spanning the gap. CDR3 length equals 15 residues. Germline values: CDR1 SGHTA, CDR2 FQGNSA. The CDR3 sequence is CASSLDTQGSNEQFF. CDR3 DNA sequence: TGTGCCAGCAGCTTAGATACTCAGGGGTCTAATGAGCAGTTCTTC.

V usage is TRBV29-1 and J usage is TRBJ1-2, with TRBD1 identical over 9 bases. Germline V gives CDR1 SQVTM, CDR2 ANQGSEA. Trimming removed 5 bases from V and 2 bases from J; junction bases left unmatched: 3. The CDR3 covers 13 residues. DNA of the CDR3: TGCAGCGTTTGGGGACAGGGAAACTATGGCTACACCTTC. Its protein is CSVWGQGNYGYTF.

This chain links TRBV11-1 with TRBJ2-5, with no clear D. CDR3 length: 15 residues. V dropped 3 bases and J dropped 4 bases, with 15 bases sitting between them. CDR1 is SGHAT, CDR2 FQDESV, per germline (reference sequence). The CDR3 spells CASSFSSPKAETQYF. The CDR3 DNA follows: TGTGCCAGCAGCTTTTCTTCTCCAAAGGCAGAGACCCAGTACTTC.

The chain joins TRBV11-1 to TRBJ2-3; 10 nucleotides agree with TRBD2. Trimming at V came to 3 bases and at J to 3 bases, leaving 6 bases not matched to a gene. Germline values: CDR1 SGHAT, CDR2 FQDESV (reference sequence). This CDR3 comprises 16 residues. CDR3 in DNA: TGTGCCAGCAGCTTCCTGCCTAGCGGGGGAACAGATACGCAGTATTTT. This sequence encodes CASSFLPSGGTDTQYF.

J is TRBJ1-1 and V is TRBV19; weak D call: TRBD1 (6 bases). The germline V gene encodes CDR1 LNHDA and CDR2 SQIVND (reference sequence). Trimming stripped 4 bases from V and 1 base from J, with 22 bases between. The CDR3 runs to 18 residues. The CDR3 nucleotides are TGTGCCAGTAGTAAGGAGAGGGGGGGTGCGCTGAAGAACACTGAAGCTTTCTTT. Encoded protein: CASSKERGGALKNTEAFF.

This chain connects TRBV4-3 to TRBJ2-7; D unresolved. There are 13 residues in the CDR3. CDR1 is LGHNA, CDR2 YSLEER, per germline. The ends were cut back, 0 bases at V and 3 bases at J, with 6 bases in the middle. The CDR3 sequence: CASSQDPHYEQYF. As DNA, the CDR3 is TGCGCCAGCAGCCAAGACCCCCACTACGAGCAGTACTTC.

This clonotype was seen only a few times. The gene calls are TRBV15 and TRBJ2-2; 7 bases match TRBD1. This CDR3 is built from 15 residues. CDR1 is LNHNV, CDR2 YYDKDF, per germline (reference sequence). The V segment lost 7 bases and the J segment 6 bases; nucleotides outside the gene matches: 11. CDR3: CATTHRGIYAGELFF. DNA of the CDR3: TGTGCCACCACCCACAGGGGAATTTATGCCGGGGAGCTGTTTTTT.

The CDR3 reads CASSSGGLTTETQYF. The CDR3 DNA is TGTGCCAGCAGTTCAGGGGGACTCACTACCGAGACCCAGTACTTC. The chain is built from TRBV6-5 and TRBJ2-5, with D possibly TRBD1 on 7 matching bases. CDR3 length equals 15 residues. Germline V gene sequence: CDR1 MNHEY, CDR2 SVGAGI. The ends were cut back, 4 bases at V and 5 bases at J, with 17 bases in the middle.

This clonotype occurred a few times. The CDR3 loop is CASSLARLNTEAFF. In nucleotides, the CDR3 is TGTGCCAGCAGTCTCGCCAGGTTGAACACTGAAGCTTTCTTT. V and J are TRBV5-5 and TRBJ1-1; no reliable D call. The CDR3 spans 14 residues. The V end lost 5 bases, the J end lost 0 bases, and 11 bases lay between the germline ends. Germline V gene data show CDR1 as SGHKS and CDR2 as YYEKEE (reference sequence).

This CDR3 is CASSEDVLDRVYTDTQYF. The CDR3 coding sequence is TGTGCCAGCAGTGAAGATGTGTTGGACAGGGTTTATACAGATACGCAGTATTTT. This chain connects TRBV6-5 to TRBJ2-3, with 8 bases matching TRBD1. CDR3 length: 18 residues. CDR1 is MNHEY and CDR2 is SVGAGI in the germline V gene. With 5 bases clipped from V and 3 bases from J, the junction kept 16 bases outside the gene matches.

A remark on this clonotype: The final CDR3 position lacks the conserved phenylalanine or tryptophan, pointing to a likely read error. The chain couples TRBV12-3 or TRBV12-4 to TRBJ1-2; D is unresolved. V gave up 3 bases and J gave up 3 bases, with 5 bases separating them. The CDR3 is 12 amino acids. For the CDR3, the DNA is TGTGCCAGCAGTTTGTTTGACTATGGCTACACCCTC. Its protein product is CASSLFDYGYTL.

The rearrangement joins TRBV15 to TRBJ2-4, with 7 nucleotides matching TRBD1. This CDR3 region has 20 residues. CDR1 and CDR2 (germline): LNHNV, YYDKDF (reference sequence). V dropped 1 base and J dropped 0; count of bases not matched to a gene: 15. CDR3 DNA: TGTGCCACCAGCAGAGGTACGACAGGGACGCTCACTATAGCCAAAAACATTCAGTACTTC. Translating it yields CATSRGTTGTLTIAKNIQYF.

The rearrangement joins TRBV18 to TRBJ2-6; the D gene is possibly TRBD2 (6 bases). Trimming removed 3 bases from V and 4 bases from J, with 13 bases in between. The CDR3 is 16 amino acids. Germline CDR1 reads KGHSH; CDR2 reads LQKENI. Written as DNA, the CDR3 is TGTGCCAGCTCACCCACGGGAGAGCCGGGGGCCAACGTCCTGACTTTC. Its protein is CASSPTGEPGANVLTF.

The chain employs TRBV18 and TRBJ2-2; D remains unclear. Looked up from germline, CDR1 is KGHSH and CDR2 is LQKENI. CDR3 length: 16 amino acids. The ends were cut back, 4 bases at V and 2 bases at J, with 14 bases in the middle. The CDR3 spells CASSRTRVENTGELFF. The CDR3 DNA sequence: TGTGCCAGCTCACGGACCCGGGTAGAAAACACCGGGGAGCTGTTTTTT.

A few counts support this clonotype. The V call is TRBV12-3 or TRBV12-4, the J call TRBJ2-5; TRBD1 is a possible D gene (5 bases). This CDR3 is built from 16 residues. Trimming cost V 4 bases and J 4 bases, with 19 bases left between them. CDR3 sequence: CASSYAVTARAETQYF. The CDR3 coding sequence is TGTGCCAGCAGTTATGCCGTTACTGCCAGGGCAGAGACCCAGTACTTC.

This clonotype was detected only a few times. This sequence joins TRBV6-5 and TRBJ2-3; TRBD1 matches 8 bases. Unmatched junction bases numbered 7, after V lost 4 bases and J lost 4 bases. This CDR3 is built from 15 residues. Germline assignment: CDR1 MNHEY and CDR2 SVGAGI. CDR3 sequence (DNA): TGTGCCAGCAGTTCGACAGGGGTGGCCGCAGATACGCAGTATTTT. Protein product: CASSSTGVAADTQYF.

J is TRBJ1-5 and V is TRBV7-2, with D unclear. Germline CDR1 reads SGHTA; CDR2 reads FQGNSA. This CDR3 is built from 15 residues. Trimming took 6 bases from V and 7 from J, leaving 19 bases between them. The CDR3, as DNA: TGTGCCAGCAGTGGAGTCGCTGGATTGCGGCAGCCCCAGCATTTT. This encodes CASSGVAGLRQPQHF.

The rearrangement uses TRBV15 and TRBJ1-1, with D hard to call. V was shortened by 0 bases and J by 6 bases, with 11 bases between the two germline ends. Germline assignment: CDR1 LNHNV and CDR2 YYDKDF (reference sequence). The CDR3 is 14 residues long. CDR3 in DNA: TGTGCCACCAGCAGAGATCGGGTAGTCGCTGAAGCTTTCTTT. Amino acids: CATSRDRVVAEAFF. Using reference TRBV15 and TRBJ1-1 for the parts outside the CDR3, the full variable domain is DAMVIQNPRYQVTQFGKPVTLSCSQTLNHNVMYWYQQKSSQAPKLLFHYYDKDFNNEADTPDNFQSRRPNTSFCFLDIRSPGLGDTAMYLCATSRDRVVAEAFFGQGTRLTVV.

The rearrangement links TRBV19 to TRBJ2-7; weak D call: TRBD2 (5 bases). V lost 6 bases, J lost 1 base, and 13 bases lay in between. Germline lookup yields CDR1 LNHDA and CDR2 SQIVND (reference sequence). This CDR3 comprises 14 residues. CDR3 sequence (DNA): TGTGCCAGTAGCACATGGTGGGAGTCCTACGAGCAGTACTTC. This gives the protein CASSTWWESYEQYF.